The 26 T cell receptor beta chains in this list originate from one sample, sequenced in a study of neurological immune-mediated disorders. TCRdb fed the 5' RACE reads into MiXCR, producing one record per CDR3 protein. This sample has more than 50,000 distinct CDR3 sequences, with under 3.5% found just once. Material for sequencing was PBMCs. Receptors originate from a woman aged 60 to 75 with multiple sclerosis.

This clonotype showed up many times. This CDR3 reads CASSSSNSPTPFF. CDR3 nucleotides: TGTGCCAGCAGTTCCTCTAACTCCCCCACGCCGTTCTTC. The rearrangement uses TRBV6-5 and TRBJ2-1; D not certain. V shed 4 bases and J shed 15 bases, with 19 bases lying between them. The CDR3 contains 13 residues. The germline gives CDR1 MNHEY, CDR2 SVGAGI.

This clonotype was recorded many times. For the CDR3, the DNA is TGTGCCAGCAGCTTCGTCAGGGGCGCTGAAGCTTTCTTT. This translates into CASSFVRGAEAFF. This rearrangement joins TRBV11-2 to TRBJ1-1; D possibly corresponds to TRBD1 (6 bases). V shed 3 bases and J shed 6 bases, with 11 bases lying between them. The CDR3 is made up of 13 amino acids. Per germline, CDR1 SGHAT and CDR2 FQNNGV. The variable domain in full, with the rest retrieved from reference TRBV11-2 and TRBJ1-1, is EAGVAQSPRYKIIEKRQSVAFWCNPISGHATLYWYQQILGQGPKLLIQFQNNGVVDDSQLPKDRFSAERLKGVDSTLKIQPAKLEDSAVYLCASSFVRGAEAFFGQGTRLTVV.

This clonotype was seen repeatedly, ten times or more. An end of the junction does not agree with germline; a read error may underlie this. V and J are TRBV7-9 and TRBJ2-5; D call uncertain. Germline V gene data show CDR1 as SEHNR and CDR2 as FQNEAQ (reference sequence). The CDR3 sequence is 12 residues long. CDR3: CASSPNHETQYF. DNA for the CDR3: TGTGCCAGCAGCCCTAACCACGAGACCCAGTACTTC.

In this sample, this clonotype turned up many times. This chain uses TRBV9 with TRBJ2-7; the D gene is possibly TRBD2 (6 bases). Trimming removed 2 bases at V and 7 bases at J, with 16 bases between. From germline, CDR1 is SGDLS and CDR2 YYNGEE. The CDR3 extends over 14 amino acids. In DNA, the CDR3 is TGTGCCAGCAGCGTGACGGCGGGGTCGAGAGAGCAGTACTTC. Encoded protein: CASSVTAGSREQYF.

This clonotype appeared many times. The CDR3, as DNA: TGTGCCAGCAGCGTATCCGGGACAGGGGCCTACGAGCAGTACTTC. Translating gives CASSVSGTGAYEQYF. The V and J genes are TRBV9 and TRBJ2-7, with 10 nucleotides matching TRBD1. J gave up 2 bases and V 1 base, and 3 bases lay outside the gene matches. This CDR3 has 15 residues. Germline V lookup: CDR1 SGDLS, CDR2 YYNGEE.

This clonotype was counted at least ten times. The chain carries TRBV12-3 or TRBV12-4 and TRBJ2-1, with 11 bases aligning to TRBD2. J lost 4 bases, V lost 6 bases, and 5 bases had no gene match. This CDR3 is 15 amino acids long. The CDR3 loop reads CASSPLAGGYNEQFF. Written as DNA, the CDR3 is TGTGCCAGCAGCCCCTTAGCGGGAGGGTACAATGAGCAGTTCTTC.

The sample holds many counts of this clonotype. This rearrangement joins TRBV10-3 to TRBJ1-1; maybe TRBD1 (5 bases). The CDR3 spans 11 residues. The germline V and J ends were trimmed by 6 bases and 8 bases, with 10 bases remaining between them. Germline loops: CDR1 ENHRY, CDR2 SYGVKD. CDR3 loop: CAIRSREEAFF. In DNA form, the CDR3 reads TGTGCCATCAGGTCCAGGGAGGAAGCTTTCTTT.

This clonotype came up many times. The genes are TRBV29-1 and TRBJ2-3; 7 bases agree with TRBD2. In germline, CDR1 is SQVTM, CDR2 ANQGSEA. The CDR3 sequence is 15 residues long. V dropped 1 base and J dropped 6; count of bases not matched to a gene: 10. CDR3 in amino acids: CSVEVGGSRVDTQYF. CDR3 DNA: TGCAGCGTTGAAGTCGGCGGGAGTAGGGTGGATACGCAGTATTTT.

The genes are TRBV20-1 and TRBJ1-1; perhaps TRBD1 as D (6 bases). V was clipped by 3 bases and J by 4 bases, with 18 bases between them. From germline, CDR1 is DFQATT and CDR2 SNEGSKA (reference sequence). This CDR3 has 15 residues. CDR3 residues: CSARQGRVLVTEAFF. CDR3 DNA: TGCAGTGCTAGGCAGGGGCGCGTATTGGTCACTGAAGCTTTCTTT.

The sample holds many counts of this clonotype. This chain links TRBV12-3 or TRBV12-4 with TRBJ2-1, with TRBD2 as a possible D gene (5 bases). V was pared by 2 bases and J by 15 bases, with 20 bases between. The CDR3 is 14 residues long. The CDR3, as DNA: TGTGCCAGCAGTTTACAGATTAGACGGGGTTTGGTGTTCTTC. It translates to CASSLQIRRGLVFF.

This clonotype was recorded at least ten times. The rearrangement links TRBV5-1 to TRBJ2-7; 7 bases map to TRBD2. The CDR3 runs 15 residues. Germline CDR1 SGHRS, CDR2 YFSETQ. V dropped 5 bases and J dropped 0; count of bases not matched to a gene: 8. The CDR3 sequence: CASSHGGVASYEQYF. As DNA, the CDR3 is TGCGCCAGCAGTCATGGGGGGGTTGCCTCCTACGAGCAGTACTTC.

This clonotype has ten or more counts. The CDR3 nucleotides are TGTGCCAGCAGTGGACTAGCGGGAGGGTACGAGCAGTACTTC. Residues: CASSGLAGGYEQYF. The chain couples TRBV27 to TRBJ2-7; the match to TRBD2 covers 15 bases. The germline CDR1 and CDR2 sequences are MNHEY and SMNVEV (reference sequence). The CDR3 runs 14 residues. The J segment lost 4 bases and the V segment lost 5 bases, leaving 0 bases of the junction unmatched.

The sample holds many counts of this clonotype. V gene TRBV27 combines with J gene TRBJ1-4, with D unresolved. V dropped 6 bases and J dropped 7 bases, with 12 bases sitting between them. CDR3 length: 13 residues. Germline values: CDR1 MNHEY, CDR2 SMNVEV (reference sequence). CDR3: CASRSNSLEKLFF. The CDR3 DNA reads as TGTGCCAGCAGATCCAACTCCCTTGAAAAACTGTTTTTT.

This clonotype was observed many times. The chain has TRBV12-3 or TRBV12-4 and TRBJ1-3; 10 bases agree with TRBD1. The CDR3 sequence is 15 residues long. V was pared by 6 bases and J by 3 bases, with 5 bases of the junction left unmatched. The CDR3 DNA follows: TGTGCCAGCAGGGGACAGGGGACAAGTGGAAACACCATATATTTT. Protein: CASRGQGTSGNTIYF.

This clonotype was counted ten times or more. The gene calls are TRBV6-5 and TRBJ1-3; 9 bases fit TRBD1. This CDR3 contains 15 residues. The germline V gene encodes CDR1 MNHEY and CDR2 SVGAGI. After removal of 6 bases from V and 0 bases from J, the junction contained 3 bases not matched to a gene. CDR3 amino acids: CASRRTGDSGNTIYF. CDR3 coding DNA: TGTGCCAGCAGACGGACAGGGGACTCTGGAAACACCATATATTTT.

This clonotype has a count of ten or more. CDR3 amino acids: CASSLVYGGLGSPLHF. The DNA for the CDR3 is TGCGCCAGCAGCTTGGTTTATGGGGGGCTGGGGTCACCCCTCCACTTT. The rearrangement uses TRBV5-1 and TRBJ1-6, with D possibly being TRBD1 (6 bases). Trimming removed 0 bases at V and 10 bases at J, with 17 bases between. The germline CDR1 and CDR2 sequences are SGHRS and YFSETQ. The CDR3 sequence is 16 residues long.

The table lists this clonotype with many counts. The V gene is TRBV3-1, the J gene TRBJ2-5; TRBD1 matches 7 bases. The CDR3 spans 18 residues. From germline, CDR1 is LGHDT and CDR2 YNNKEL (reference sequence). Trimming removed 3 bases from V and 5 bases from J; junction bases left unmatched: 18. The CDR3 loop reads CASSHESHRGPAAETQYF. CDR3 nucleotide sequence: TGTGCCAGCAGCCATGAGTCCCACAGGGGCCCGGCAGCCGAGACCCAGTACTTC.

The table lists this clonotype with many counts. This CDR3 reads CASSLRGSVDEQYF. CDR3 in DNA: TGTGCCAGCAGCTTACGGGGTTCGGTAGACGAGCAGTACTTC. The V and J genes are TRBV5-5 and TRBJ2-7; TRBD2 is a possible D gene (5 bases). Germline values: CDR1 SGHKS, CDR2 YYEKEE (reference sequence). The CDR3 is 14 residues long. V lost 2 bases and J 5 bases, leaving 14 bases between the germline ends.

This clonotype appeared many times. V is TRBV18 and J is TRBJ2-7; 7 bases are a match to TRBD1. CDR3 length: 12 residues. J gave up 6 bases and V 4 bases, and 3 bases lay outside the gene matches. Germline V gene data show CDR1 as KGHSH and CDR2 as LQKENI. CDR3 protein: CASSQGAREQYF. The CDR3 nucleotides read TGTGCCAGCTCACAGGGGGCCCGCGAGCAGTACTTC. The full variable domain, with the rest looked up from reference TRBV18 and TRBJ2-7, is NAGVMQNPRHLVRRRGQEARLRCSPMKGHSHVYWYRQLPEEGLKFMVYLQKENIIDESGMPKERFSAEFPKEGPSILRIQQVVRGDSAAYFCASSQGAREQYFGPGTRLTVT.

The chain has TRBV28 and TRBJ2-2; D may match TRBD1 or TRBD2 (5 bases each). Germline values: CDR1 MDHEN, CDR2 SYDVKM. V lost 2 bases, J lost 6 bases, and 16 bases lay in between. This CDR3 region has 16 residues. This CDR3 is CASSLDFRGHPGELFF. CDR3 nucleotide sequence: TGTGCCAGCAGTTTAGATTTCCGGGGCCATCCCGGGGAGCTGTTTTTT.

This clonotype was observed at least ten times. The chain links TRBV20-1 to TRBJ2-7; 8 bases line up with TRBD1. CDR3 length equals 19 residues. From germline, CDR1 is DFQATT and CDR2 SNEGSKA (reference sequence). The V and J ends lost 3 bases and 2 bases, in that order; junction bases with no gene match: 21. CDR3 protein: CSARTDGVRGQGAPYEQYF. CDR3 nucleotide sequence: TGCAGTGCTAGGACAGACGGGGTCCGCGGCCAGGGGGCCCCCTACGAGCAGTACTTC.

This chain uses TRBV10-2 with TRBJ2-7; D may be TRBD1 or TRBD2 (5 bases each). Trimming shortened V by 3 bases and J by 6 bases, and 12 bases separated the two germline ends. This CDR3 is built from 13 residues. CDR1 WSHSY and CDR2 SAAADI come from the germline V gene. Written as DNA, the CDR3 is TGCGCCAGCAGTGACTACGGGACGCCCGAGCAGTACTTC. This sequence encodes CASSDYGTPEQYF.

This clonotype was found many times. The J gene is TRBJ1-4, the V gene TRBV20-1; TRBD1 matches 9 bases. The ends lost 6 bases at V and 6 bases at J; junction bases unmatched: 8. Germline CDR1 and CDR2: DFQATT and SNEGSKA (reference sequence). The CDR3 is 14 amino acids. This chain's CDR3 is CSAADRGRDEKLFF. The CDR3 DNA reads TGCAGTGCCGCGGACAGGGGAAGAGATGAAAAACTGTTTTTT.

This clonotype was recorded many times. The V and J genes are TRBV15 and TRBJ2-3, with D hard to call. Germline V CDR1 and CDR2: LNHNV, YYDKDF (reference sequence). V lost 1 base and J 0 bases, leaving 2 bases between the germline ends. The CDR3 extends over 13 amino acids. The CDR3 DNA sequence: TGTGCCACCAGCAGAGCTAGCACAGATACGCAGTATTTT. Protein sequence: CATSRASTDTQYF.

The sample holds many counts of this clonotype. V is TRBV9 and J is TRBJ2-5, with 9 positions matching TRBD2. The V and J ends lost 4 bases and 2 bases, in that order; junction bases with no gene match: 9. CDR1 and CDR2 from the germline V gene are SGDLS and YYNGEE. The CDR3 is 16 residues long. The CDR3 DNA is TGTGCCAGCAGCCCCCGCGGGACTAGCTTTCAAGAGACCCAGTACTTC. The encoded protein is CASSPRGTSFQETQYF. The entire variable domain, with the rest obtained from reference TRBV9 and TRBJ2-5, is as follows: DSGVTQTPKHLITATGQRVTLRCSPRSGDLSVYWYQQSLDQGLQFLIQYYNGEERAKGNILERFSAQQFPDLHSELNLSSLELGDSALYFCASSPRGTSFQETQYFGPGTRLLVL.

This clonotype occurred many times. J is TRBJ2-4 and V is TRBV2, with 7 bases that match TRBD1. Germline V gene data show CDR1 as SNHLY and CDR2 as FYNNEI. J gave up 7 bases and V 0 bases, and 3 bases lay outside the gene matches. The CDR3 extends over 14 amino acids. DNA of the CDR3: TGTGCCAGCAGTGAAGCAGGGGGCGCGAACATTCAGTACTTC. It is translated as CASSEAGGANIQYF.